The present TCR beta chain was sequenced within a study of tumor and adjacent non-tumor tissue in lung cancer. Deletions cut 6 bases from V and 6 bases from J, with 9 bases between. Germline V gene lookup returns CDR1 MNHEY and CDR2 SVGEGT. The CDR3 totals 12 residues. Three rounds of nested PCR, following a modified ARM-PCR protocol, produced the TCRbeta library. TCRdb re-derived calls from the multiplex PCR reads in MiXCR, one entry per CDR3 protein. The table includes under 150,000 distinct CDR3 sequences, 66% detected once. On this clonotype: This likely comes from a read error, as the CDR3 has no conserved phenylalanine or tryptophan at its end.

No cell sorting was done before RNA was extracted from the tissue. The TCR comes from a man under 40 with non-small cell lung cancer. The chain couples TRBV6-2 or TRBV6-3 to TRBJ2-1; D possibly corresponds to TRBD1 (5 bases). Sample: lung tumor tissue. The CDR3 region has the DNA TGTGCCAGCAGAGGACATGCCAATGAGCAGTTCTTA. Protein sequence: CASRGHANEQFL.